This T cell receptor beta chain appears in the sequencing data of a study of T cell responses to AZD1222 COVID-19 vaccine. Study-wide background: Pooling of second doses given at about 4 or about 12 weeks was done.

Here immunoSEQ multiplex PCR was the method, and the copy in TCRdb shows in-frame clones only, minus some. The table includes 150,000 to 200,000 clones, approximately 90% detected once. This CDR3 region has 15 residues. Looked up from germline, CDR1 is LNHDA and CDR2 is SQIVND (reference sequence). Losses at the gene ends were 6 bases for V and 9 bases for J; bases not matched to a gene: 8. Concerning this clone: Its antigen is not identified.

Findings and limits, study-wide: Within unmutated variant regions lay the reported targets of nearly half of spike-specific TCRs. Clonal diversity was possibly underestimated, and white British individuals and females predominated among donors. None of the repertoires were sampled until the peak T cell response had passed.

Sequencing was performed on peripheral blood, taken on day 0 of AZD1222 vaccination. The clonotype originates from an adult in good health. J is TRBJ2-1 and V is TRBV19, with 13 bases that match TRBD2. CDR3 bases: TGTGCCAGTAGAATACTAGCGGGGGGGCCGAGTGAGCAGTTCTTC. It is translated as CASRILAGGPSEQFF.